This TCR beta chain was recovered during a study of PD-1 blockade in classical Hodgkin lymphoma. Method: immunoSEQ multiplex PCR; TCRdb's copy keeps in-frame clones and lacks some. The sample holds under 100,000 clones, around nine tenths seen once. With V trimmed by 3 bases and J by 6 bases, 6 bases remained unmatched. The germline CDR1 and CDR2 sequences are MDHEN and SYDVKM. The CDR3 is made up of 14 amino acids. Each of the patients experienced relapse following autologous stem cell transplantation, and their brentuximab vedotin exposure differed. The chain carries TRBV28 and TRBJ2-7; 9 nucleotides match TRBD2. The sample in question was peripheral blood mononuclear cells (PBMCs), obtained before the second cycle of nivolumab. The receptor's source is a human donor with classical Hodgkin lymphoma. CDR3 in amino acids: CASSLLAGTGEQYF. In DNA form, the CDR3 reads TGTGCCAGCAGTTTGCTAGCGGGGACGGGCGAGCAGTACTTC.